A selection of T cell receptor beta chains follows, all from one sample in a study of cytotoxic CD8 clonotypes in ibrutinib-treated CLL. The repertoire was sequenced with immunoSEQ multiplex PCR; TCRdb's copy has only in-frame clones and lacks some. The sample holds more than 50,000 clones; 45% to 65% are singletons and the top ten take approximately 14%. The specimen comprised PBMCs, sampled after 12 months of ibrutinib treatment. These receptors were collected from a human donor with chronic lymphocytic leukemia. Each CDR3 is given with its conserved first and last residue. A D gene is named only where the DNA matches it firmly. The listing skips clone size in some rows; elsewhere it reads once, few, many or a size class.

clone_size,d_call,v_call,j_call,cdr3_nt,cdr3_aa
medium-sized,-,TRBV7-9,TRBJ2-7,TGTGCCAGCAGCGGCCGGGACAGAGCTGGCCTAGCGGGCTACGAGCAGTACTTC,CASSGRDRAGLAGYEQYF
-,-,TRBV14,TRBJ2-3,TGTGCCAGCAGTAGGGGGGATACGCAGTATTTT,CASSRGDTQYF
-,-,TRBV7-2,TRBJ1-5,TGTGCCAGCAGCTTAGATCGGAATCAGCCCCAGCATTTT,CASSLDRNQPQHF
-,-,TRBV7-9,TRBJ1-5,TGTGCCAGCAGCGTCGGACAGTCGACCAATCAGCCCCAGCATTTT,CASSVGQSTNQPQHF
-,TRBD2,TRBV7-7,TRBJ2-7,TGTGCCAGCAGCTGCCGCGGGAGGAGGGAATTTGGCTACGAGCAGTACTTC,CASSCRGRREFGYEQYF
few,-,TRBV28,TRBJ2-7,TGTGCCAGCAGTTTAACGGGAGAGCAGTACTTC,CASSLTGEQYF
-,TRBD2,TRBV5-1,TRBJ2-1,TGCGCCAGCAGCTCAGCGGGGGGCATCTACAATGAGCAGTTCTTC,CASSSAGGIYNEQFF
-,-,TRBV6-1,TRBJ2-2,TGTGCCAGCAGTGAAGGGACGCAGGGGATCACCGGGGAGCTGTTTTTT,CASSEGTQGITGELFF
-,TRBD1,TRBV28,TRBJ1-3,TGTGCCAGCAGTCGACAGGGCTCTGGAAACACCATATATTTT,CASSRQGSGNTIYF
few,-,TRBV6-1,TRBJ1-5,TGTGCCAGCAGTGTTCAAGGGAGTGGCGATCAGCCCCAGCATTTT,CASSVQGSGDQPQHF
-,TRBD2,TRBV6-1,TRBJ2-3,TGTGCCGTCCGTGAAGCGGGAGGGCCGGGTACGCAGTATTTT,CAVREAGGPGTQYF
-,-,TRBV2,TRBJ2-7,TGTGCCAGTAGGGACTCCCGATACGAGCAGTACTTC,CASRDSRYEQYF
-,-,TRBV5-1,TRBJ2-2,TGCGCCAGCAGCTTGGGGGGAAACCCCACCGGGGAGCTGTTTTTT,CASSLGGNPTGELFF
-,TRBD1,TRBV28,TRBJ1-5,TGTGCCAGTCAAGCGGGACAGGTGCATCAGCCCCAGCATTTT,CASQAGQVHQPQHF
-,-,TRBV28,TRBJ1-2,TGTGCCAGCAGCCGGGGGTACTATGGCTACACCTTC,CASSRGYYGYTF
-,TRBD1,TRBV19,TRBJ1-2,TGTGCCAGTACCCCAACCGGGACAGGGAGAGGCTACACCTTC,CASTPTGTGRGYTF
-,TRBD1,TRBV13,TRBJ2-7,TGTGCCAGCAGCTTAAGTTGGGACAGGGGGCACTACGAGCAGTACTTC,CASSLSWDRGHYEQYF
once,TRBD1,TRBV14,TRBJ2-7,TGTGCCAGCAGCCAAGGGAGGACAGGGGCCTACGAGCAGTACTTC,CASSQGRTGAYEQYF
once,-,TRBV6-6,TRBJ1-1,TGTGCCAGCGGGGCCCGGCTCCAAGGTTTCTTT,CASGARLQGFF
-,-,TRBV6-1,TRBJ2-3,TGTGCCAGCCACCGAGGGCCTAGCACAGATACGCAGTATTTT,CASHRGPSTDTQYF
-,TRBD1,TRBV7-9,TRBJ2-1,TGTGCCAGCAGCCTACCTGGGACAGCGAAGCAGTTCTTC,CASSLPGTAKQFF
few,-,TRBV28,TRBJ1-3,TGTGCCAGCAGCCGGGCGGGAAACACCATATATTTT,CASSRAGNTIYF
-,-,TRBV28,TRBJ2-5,TGTGCCAGCATGGGGGGATCGTACCAAGAGACCCAGTACTTC,CASMGGSYQETQYF
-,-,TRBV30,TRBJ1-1,TGTGCCTGGAATCTTTGGCGGGATCGGGCTTTCTTT,CAWNLWRDRAFF
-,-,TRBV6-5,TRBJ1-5,TGTGCCAGCAGTTACCGGCCGGGGGGCGGTCAGCCCCAGCATTTT,CASSYRPGGGQPQHF
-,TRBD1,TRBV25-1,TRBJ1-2,TGTGCCACCCGCGGACAGGGGGCGCGAGGAGGTGGCTACACCTTC,CATRGQGARGGGYTF
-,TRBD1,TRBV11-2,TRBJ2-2,TGTGCCAGCAGCTTAGGGACAGGACTCACCGGGGAGCTGTTTTTT,CASSLGTGLTGELFF
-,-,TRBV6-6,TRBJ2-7,TGTGCCAGCACCTCCGACCAAAAGTACGAGCAGTGCTTC,CASTSDQKYEQCF
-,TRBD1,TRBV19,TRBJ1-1,TGTGCCAGTAGGGGACAGGGAGGCGGTGAAGCTTTCTTT,CASRGQGGGEAFF
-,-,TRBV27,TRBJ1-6,TGTGCCAGCAGTTTAGAAGGGTTCTATAATTCACCCCTCCACTTT,CASSLEGFYNSPLHF
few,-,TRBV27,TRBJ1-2,TGTGCCAGCAGTTCCCGGGCGGGCAATGGCTACACCTTC,CASSSRAGNGYTF
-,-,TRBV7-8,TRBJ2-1,TGTGCCAGCAGCCCCCCAACGGGAGCGGATGAGCAGTTCTTC,CASSPPTGADEQFF
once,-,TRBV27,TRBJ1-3,TGTGCCAGCAGCCCCTTCGGCAGGGGTGACACCATATATTTT,CASSPFGRGDTIYF
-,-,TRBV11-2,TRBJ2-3,TGTGCCAGCGGACCCGGGACCCAACGCACAGATACGCAGTATTTT,CASGPGTQRTDTQYF
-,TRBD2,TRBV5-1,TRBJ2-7,TGCGCCAGCAGCTTTTCGACTAGCGGGAGTGCCCAAAAACTCTACGAGCAGTACTTC,CASSFSTSGSAQKLYEQYF
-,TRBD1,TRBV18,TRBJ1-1,TGTGCCAGCTCACCAAGGCAGGGGGCATCTACTGAAGCTTTCTTT,CASSPRQGASTEAFF
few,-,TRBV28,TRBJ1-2,TGTGCCAGCAGTTTTGGCCGGGGGGGCTACACCTTC,CASSFGRGGYTF
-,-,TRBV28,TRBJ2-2,TGTGCCAGCATCCTAGGGGGAACCGGGGAGCTGTTTTTT,CASILGGTGELFF
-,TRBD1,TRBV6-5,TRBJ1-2,TGTGCCAGCAGTGGGACAGCTAACTATGGCTACACCTTC,CASSGTANYGYTF
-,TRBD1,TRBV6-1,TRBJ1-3,TGTGCCAGCAGTGAAGCTTGGGACAGGGCAGGAAACACCATATATTTT,CASSEAWDRAGNTIYF
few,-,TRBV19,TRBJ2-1,TGTGCCAGTAGTAACCCTTTAGGTGAGCAGTTCTTC,CASSNPLGEQFF
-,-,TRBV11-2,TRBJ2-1,TGTGCCAGCAGCTTAAGTCGGGGTGAGCAGTTCTTC,CASSLSRGEQFF
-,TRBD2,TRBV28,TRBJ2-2,TGTGCCAGCAGTTTACATTTGGGGGGGGACTCCCCCTCGGTCGGGGAGCTGTTTTTT,CASSLHLGGDSPSVGELFF
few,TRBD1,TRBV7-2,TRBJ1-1,TGTGCCAGCAGCCCCCCAGGGGGCCCGAACACTGAAGCTTTCTTT,CASSPPGGPNTEAFF
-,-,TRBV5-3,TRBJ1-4,TGTGCCAGCAGCTTGGCCGGGAATGAAAAACTGTTTTTT,CASSLAGNEKLFF
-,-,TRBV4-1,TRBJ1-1,TGCGCCAGCAGCCCCATAGACAGCCTGAACACTGAAGCTTTCTTT,CASSPIDSLNTEAFF
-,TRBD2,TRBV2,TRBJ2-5,TGTGCCAGCAGCCTCCTAGCGGGGGGGCCCGGGGAGACCCAGTACTTC,CASSLLAGGPGETQYF
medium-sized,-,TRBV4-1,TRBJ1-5,TGCGCCAGCAGCCAAGATCCCGGACAGAACTTCAATCAGCCCCAGCATTTT,CASSQDPGQNFNQPQHF
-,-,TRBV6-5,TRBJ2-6,TGTGCCAGCAGTTACGGACAGCCCTCTGGGGCCAACGTCCTGACTTTC,CASSYGQPSGANVLTF
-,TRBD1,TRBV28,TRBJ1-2,TGTGCCAGCAGTCGACAGGGTTATGGCTACACCTTC,CASSRQGYGYTF
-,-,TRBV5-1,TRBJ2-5,TGCGCCAGCAGCCCTACCCCCGGGACTCAAGAGACCCAGTACTTC,CASSPTPGTQETQYF
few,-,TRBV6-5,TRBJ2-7,TGTGCCAGCAGTTACGGTTCATTAAGTAAGCAGTACTTC,CASSYGSLSKQYF
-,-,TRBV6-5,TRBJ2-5,TGTGCCAGCAGTTCACAGGGCTTGTCGACAAAGACCCAGTACTTC,CASSSQGLSTKTQYF
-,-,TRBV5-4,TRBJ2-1,TGTGCCAGCAGCTTGGGAGGAGAGCAGTTCTTC,CASSLGGEQFF
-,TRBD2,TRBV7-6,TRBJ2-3,TGTGCCAGCAGCCGTAACCCGGGACTAGCGGGAGCGGTGGCAGATACGCAGTATTTT,CASSRNPGLAGAVADTQYF
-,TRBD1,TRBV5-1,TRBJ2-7,TGCGCCAGCAGCATCACCGGGACAGGAGGGACCGAGCAGTACTTC,CASSITGTGGTEQYF
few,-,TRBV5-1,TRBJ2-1,TGCGCCAGCAGCTTGGGCGCCTCACTAGGGAGCTCCTACAATGAGCAGTTCTTC,CASSLGASLGSSYNEQFF